The 12 T cell receptor beta chains presented below share a single source sample, sequenced in a study of blood T cell repertoires in COVID-19 (dated by TCRdb to the early 2020s). Library preparation employed the immunoSEQ multiplex PCR assay. The table was pulled from immuneACCESS by TCRdb, which kept in-frame rearrangements only. Such tables lose some clones; where checked, under half of the loss comes from unresolved V genes, and the rest has no known cause. The sample table records 200,000 to 250,000 clones; about 80% of these occur just once. Of the sample, around 7.8% falls within the top ten clones. Sample: peripheral blood. Receptors were obtained from an elderly woman with COVID-19, enrolled during active disease.

This chain links TRBV18 with TRBJ1-2; 10 bases fit TRBD1. Germline trimming cut 4 bases from V and 6 bases from J; bases unmatched to any gene: 8. CDR1 and CDR2 from the germline V gene are KGHSH and LQKENI. CDR3 length: 15 amino acids. CDR3 sequence reads: CASSQIPDRGDGYTF. CDR3 in DNA: TGTGCCAGCTCACAAATACCGGACAGGGGGGATGGCTACACCTTC.

The gene calls are TRBV9 and TRBJ1-6; D is undetermined. The ends were cut back, 0 bases at V and 10 bases at J, with 5 bases in the middle. This CDR3 contains 12 residues. From germline, CDR1 is SGDLS and CDR2 YYNGEE. The DNA of the CDR3 is TGTGCCAGCAGCGTAGCAGAATCACCCCTCCACTTT. This codes for CASSVAESPLHF.

This clone came up once. The J gene is TRBJ1-1, the V gene TRBV7-9; 7 bases align to TRBD1. Trimming removed 5 bases from V and 0 bases from J; junction bases left unmatched: 6. The CDR3 has 15 amino acids. CDR1 and CDR2 (germline): SEHNR, FQNEAQ (reference sequence). The CDR3 region is CASSPPGQMNTEAFF. The CDR3 DNA follows: TGTGCCAGCAGCCCACCGGGACAGATGAACACTGAAGCTTTCTTT.

The chain recombines TRBV2 with TRBJ1-2; D may be TRBD1 (6 bases). The V gene's germline CDR1 is SNHLY and CDR2 FYNNEI. With 4 bases removed from V and 8 bases from J, the gap between germline ends came to 14 bases. The CDR3 totals 13 residues. The CDR3 bases are TGTGCCAGCAGTGCAGGGGTCGAAAGCGGCTACACCTTC. It specifies CASSAGVESGYTF.

This clone has just a few counts. The CDR3 DNA follows: TGTGCCAGTAGGATCACAGGGGGCAACACCGGGGAGCTGTTTTTT. Its protein product is CASRITGGNTGELFF. J is TRBJ2-2 and V is TRBV19, with 9 bases fitting TRBD1. The V and J ends lost 6 bases and 2 bases, in that order; junction bases with no gene match: 4. The CDR3 runs to 15 residues. Germline values: CDR1 LNHDA, CDR2 SQIVND (reference sequence).

The chain combines TRBV29-1 with TRBJ2-5, with 12 bases aligning to TRBD2. CDR3 size: 12 residues. CDR1 SQVTM and CDR2 ANQGSEA come from the germline V gene. V shed 7 bases, J shed 3 bases, and the junction held 0 bases outside the gene matches. The CDR3 here is CSASGGEETQYF. CDR3 DNA: TGCAGCGCTAGCGGGGGGGAAGAGACCCAGTACTTC.

V is TRBV19 and J is TRBJ2-3; 8 nucleotides line up with TRBD1. The junction had 14 bases not matched to a gene; V was cut back by 6 bases and J by 6 bases. Germline V gene sequence: CDR1 LNHDA, CDR2 SQIVND (reference sequence). The CDR3 length is 16 residues. The CDR3: CASSKIQGAQWDTQYF. DNA for the CDR3: TGTGCCAGTAGCAAGATTCAGGGGGCGCAATGGGATACGCAGTATTTT.

This clone was detected a few times. The rearrangement uses TRBV7-3 and TRBJ2-5; D possibly corresponds to TRBD2 (6 bases). The CDR3 loop spans 14 amino acids. Trimming shortened V by 3 bases and J by 5 bases, and 13 bases separated the two germline ends. Germline V gene data show CDR1 as SGHTA and CDR2 as FQGTGA. The CDR3 loop is CASSFGGLSETQYF. As DNA, the CDR3 is TGTGCCAGCAGCTTTGGCGGACTAAGCGAGACCCAGTACTTC.

The chain uses TRBV4-1 and TRBJ1-2, with 11 bases fitting TRBD1. Trimming removed 3 bases from V and 7 bases from J; junction bases left unmatched: 4. The CDR3 extends over 14 amino acids. CDR1 and CDR2 from the germline V gene are MGHRA and YSYEKL. CDR3 sequence (DNA): TGCGCCAGCAGCCAGGGACAGGGGGGGGTTGGCTACACCTTC. Protein: CASSQGQGGVGYTF.

DNA for the CDR3: TGTGCCAGCAGTTTATCAGGGGTGGGTCAGCCCCAGCATTTT. This sequence encodes CASSLSGVGQPQHF. The chain employs TRBV28 and TRBJ1-5; TRBD1 is a possible D gene (6 bases). The CDR3 totals 14 residues. Looked up from germline, CDR1 is MDHEN and CDR2 is SYDVKM. V dropped 1 base and J dropped 6 bases, with 10 bases sitting between them.

The count of this clone is one. V is TRBV9 and J is TRBJ2-3, with 11 bases fitting TRBD2. From germline, CDR1 is SGDLS and CDR2 YYNGEE. V shed 4 bases, J shed 4 bases, and the junction held 8 bases outside the gene matches. The CDR3 sequence is 16 residues long. The CDR3 reads CASSYLAGGYADTQYF. DNA for the CDR3: TGTGCCAGCAGCTACCTAGCGGGAGGTTACGCAGATACGCAGTATTTT.

V is TRBV12-3 or TRBV12-4 and J is TRBJ1-5, with D possibly TRBD1 on 6 matching bases. The V end lost 5 bases, the J end lost 5 bases, and 10 bases lay between the germline ends. CDR3 length equals 13 residues. CDR3 region: CASSRGGDQPQHF. The CDR3 region has the DNA TGTGCCAGCAGTAGGGGGGGGGATCAGCCCCAGCATTTT.